The text below deals with one TCR beta chain. This clonotype was picked up many times. The target of this receptor is not known. No much larger clone is present one base from it, and per-base qualities are unavailable. cDNA synthesis used template-switch 5'RACE with a primer carrying a 10-nucleotide random unique molecular identifier tagging each TCR transcript. Every sequencing run yielded over 170 million TCR-beta sequences covering 15-18 subjects. Total RNA was extracted with the RNeasy kit. The KAPA Real-time Library Amplification kit was used to amplify TCR-beta VDJ regions with primers for the TCR constant region and the 5'RACE anchor. Sample indexes and Illumina adaptors were added in a first PCR, after which library yield was increased in a second PCR. After Ampure bead purification, the roughly 650 bp TCR product was size-selected on a 2% E-gel SizeSelection system. Before pooling, libraries had their quality checked on a Bioanalyzer, their concentration measured with Qubit, and their quantity determined with the Kapa Library Quantification kit. Paired-end 2 x 150 bp sequencing of the libraries was performed on an Illumina HiSeq 2500. To increase sequence diversity, about 25-30% phiX was spiked into each library pool. Processing in the source paper ran as follows. The quality-filtered reads were processed with the UMI-based MiGEC pipeline, whose error correction step removed more than 80% of the raw TCR sequences. VDJ genes were aligned to IMGT germline references, and clonotypes were defined by unique CDR3 amino acid sequence plus V-J genes. VDJtools evaluated clonal expansion, Shannon diversity and CDR3 relatedness (CalcPairwiseDistances, ClusterSamples); CLCbio workbench built phylogenetic trees. Using coefficient-of-variation modelling across technical triplicates, the study counted a clone as expanded if it had at least 8 unique UMIs. TCRdb's own reprocessing of the public reads used fastp at Q25 and MiXCR and kept productive beta chains. Rows merge per CDR3 protein into single entries with the most common DNA and genes. In this record, the V and J calls reflect TCRdb's handling and not the investigators' own analysis. The table for this sample lists some 79,000 distinct CDR3 sequences; roughly 13% of them were counted only once. The ten largest clonotypes hold approximately 7.5% of the sample.

The healthy controls were volunteers from blood banks in Maryland, USA. Unsorted PBMC libraries were generated from 2 million PBMCs stored in RNAlater at -80 °C until RNA extraction. Peripheral blood was subjected to Ficoll-Hypaque density gradient centrifugation to isolate PBMCs, which were then cryopreserved in liquid nitrogen. The record originates from a study of neurological immune-mediated disorders (dated by TCRdb to about 2019). Study-wide context: Peripheral blood TCR-beta repertoires from patients with HTLV-I-associated myelopathy (HAM/TSP), patients with multiple sclerosis, and healthy controls were compared in the study using UMI-based sequencing. Of the 65 to 70 subjects in the cohort, around 14 were HAM/TSP patients, 34 were multiple sclerosis patients, and approximately 20 were healthy controls. Longitudinal samples, technical triplicates and paired sorted CD4+ and CD8+ T-cell subsets, alongside PBMC samples, were included among the 90 to 130 TCR-beta libraries. Broad study findings and their caveats: No identical CDR3 amino acid sequences were shared among expanded clones across subjects, suggesting private TCR-beta repertoires in all groups. TCR clonal expansion was greatest in HAM/TSP patients and smallest in MS patients, who ranked below even healthy controls.

Taken from the germline V gene, the CDR1 and CDR2 loops are SGHRS and YFSETQ. The CDR3 has 13 amino acids, counting the end cysteine and phenylalanine. The only DNA kept is the CDR3, 39 bases in frame from the first base. V and J are truncated by 4 bases and 4 bases respectively, leaving an intervening sequence of 10 bases. The receptor chain draws on TRBV5-1 and TRBJ2-3; no D gene is confidently identified. This TCR derives from a woman between 45 and 60 years old in good health. Input material: PBMCs. The DNA is as follows: TGCGCCAGCAGCAACCCCGGACCAGATACGCAGTATTTT. Its translation reads: CASSNPGPDTQYF.